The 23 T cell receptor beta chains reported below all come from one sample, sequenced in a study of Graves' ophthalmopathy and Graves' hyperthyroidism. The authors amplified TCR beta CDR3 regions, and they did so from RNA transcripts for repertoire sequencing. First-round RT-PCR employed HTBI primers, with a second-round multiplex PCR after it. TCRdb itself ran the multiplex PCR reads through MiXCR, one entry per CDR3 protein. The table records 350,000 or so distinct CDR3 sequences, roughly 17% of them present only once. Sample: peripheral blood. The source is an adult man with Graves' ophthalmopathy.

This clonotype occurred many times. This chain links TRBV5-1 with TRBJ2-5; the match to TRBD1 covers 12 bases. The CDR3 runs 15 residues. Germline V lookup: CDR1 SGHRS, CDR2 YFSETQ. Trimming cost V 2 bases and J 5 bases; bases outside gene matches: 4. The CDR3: CASSLGTGGYETQYF. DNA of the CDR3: TGCGCCAGCAGCTTAGGGACAGGGGGCTACGAGACCCAGTACTTC.

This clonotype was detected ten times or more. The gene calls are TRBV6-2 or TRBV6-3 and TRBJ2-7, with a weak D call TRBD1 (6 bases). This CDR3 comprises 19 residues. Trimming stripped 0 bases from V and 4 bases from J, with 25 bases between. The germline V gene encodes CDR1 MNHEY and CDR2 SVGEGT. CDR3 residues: CASSYSKGVLARRFYEQYF. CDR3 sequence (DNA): TGTGCCAGCAGTTACTCGAAGGGGGTTCTCGCCCGTCGGTTTTACGAGCAGTACTTC.

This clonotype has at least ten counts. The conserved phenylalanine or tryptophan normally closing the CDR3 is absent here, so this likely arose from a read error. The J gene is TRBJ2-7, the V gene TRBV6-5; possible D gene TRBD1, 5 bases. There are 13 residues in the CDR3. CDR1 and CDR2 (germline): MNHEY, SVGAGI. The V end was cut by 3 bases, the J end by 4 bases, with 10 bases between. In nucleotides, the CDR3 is TGTGCCAGCAGTTATCAGGGCGGATACGAGCAGTACTCC. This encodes CASSYQGGYEQYS.

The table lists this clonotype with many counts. The CDR3 DNA sequence: TGTGCCATCAATGCCCCGGGTGTCGGGGAGCTGTTTTTT. As protein: CAINAPGVGELFF. The rearrangement uses TRBV10-3 and TRBJ2-2; D unresolved. V was clipped by 7 bases and J by 7 bases, with 13 bases between them. Germline assignment: CDR1 ENHRY and CDR2 SYGVKD. CDR3 length: 13 amino acids.

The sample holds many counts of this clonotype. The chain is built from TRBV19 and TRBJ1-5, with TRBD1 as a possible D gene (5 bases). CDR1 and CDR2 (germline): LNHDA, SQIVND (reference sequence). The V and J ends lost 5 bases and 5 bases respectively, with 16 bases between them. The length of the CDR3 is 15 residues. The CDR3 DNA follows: TGTGCCAGTAGTTTCCGAGGGGAATCGGATCAGCCCCAGCATTTT. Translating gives CASSFRGESDQPQHF.

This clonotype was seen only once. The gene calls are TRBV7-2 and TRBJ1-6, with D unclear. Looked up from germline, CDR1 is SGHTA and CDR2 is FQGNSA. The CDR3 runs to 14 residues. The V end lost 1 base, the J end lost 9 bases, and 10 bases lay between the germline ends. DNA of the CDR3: TGTGCCAGCAGCTTAGTTTGGGAATCTTCACCCCTCCACTTT. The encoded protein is CASSLVWESSPLHF.

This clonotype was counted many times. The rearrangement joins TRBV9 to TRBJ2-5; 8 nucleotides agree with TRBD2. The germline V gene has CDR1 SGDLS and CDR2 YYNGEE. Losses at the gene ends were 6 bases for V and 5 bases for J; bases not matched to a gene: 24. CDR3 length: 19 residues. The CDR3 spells CASTPGVSGKQNPPETQYF. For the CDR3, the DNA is TGTGCCAGCACCCCCGGGGTTAGCGGGAAACAGAACCCCCCCGAGACCCAGTACTTC.

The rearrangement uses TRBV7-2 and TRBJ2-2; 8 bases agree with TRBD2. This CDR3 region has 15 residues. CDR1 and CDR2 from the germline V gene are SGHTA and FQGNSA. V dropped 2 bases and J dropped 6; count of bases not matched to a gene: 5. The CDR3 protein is CASSLIASGSGELFF. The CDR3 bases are TGTGCCAGCAGCTTAATTGCTAGCGGGTCCGGGGAGCTGTTTTTT.

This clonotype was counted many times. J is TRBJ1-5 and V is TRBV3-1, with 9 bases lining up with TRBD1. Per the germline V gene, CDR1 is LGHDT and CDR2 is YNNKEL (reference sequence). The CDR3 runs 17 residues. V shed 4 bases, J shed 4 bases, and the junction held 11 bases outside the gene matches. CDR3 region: CASSPSIHRGLNQPQHF. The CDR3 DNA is TGTGCCAGCAGCCCCTCAATCCACAGGGGGCTGAATCAGCCCCAGCATTTT.

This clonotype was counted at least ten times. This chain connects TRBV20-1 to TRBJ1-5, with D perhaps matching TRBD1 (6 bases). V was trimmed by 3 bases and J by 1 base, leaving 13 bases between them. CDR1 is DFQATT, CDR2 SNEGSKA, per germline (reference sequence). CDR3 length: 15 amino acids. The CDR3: CSASGGQLSNQPQHF. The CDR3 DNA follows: TGCAGTGCTAGTGGAGGACAGCTCAGCAATCAGCCCCAGCATTTT.

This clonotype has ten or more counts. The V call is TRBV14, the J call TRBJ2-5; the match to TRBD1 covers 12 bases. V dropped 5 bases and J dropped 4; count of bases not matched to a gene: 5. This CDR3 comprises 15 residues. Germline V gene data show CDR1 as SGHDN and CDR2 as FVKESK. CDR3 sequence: CASSRDRGLGETQYF. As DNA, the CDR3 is TGTGCCAGCAGCAGGGACAGGGGGCTAGGAGAGACCCAGTACTTC.

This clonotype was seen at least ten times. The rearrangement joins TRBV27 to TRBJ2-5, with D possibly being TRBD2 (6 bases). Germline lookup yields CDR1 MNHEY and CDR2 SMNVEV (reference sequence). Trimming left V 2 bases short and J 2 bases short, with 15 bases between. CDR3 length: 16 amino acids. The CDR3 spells CASSLPEAGLQETQYF. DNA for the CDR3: TGTGCCAGCAGTTTACCCGAAGCGGGCTTACAAGAGACCCAGTACTTC.

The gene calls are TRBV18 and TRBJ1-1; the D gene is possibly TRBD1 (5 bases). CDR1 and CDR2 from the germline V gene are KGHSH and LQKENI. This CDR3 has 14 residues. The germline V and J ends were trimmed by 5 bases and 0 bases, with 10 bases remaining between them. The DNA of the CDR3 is TGTGCCAGCTCAGTCTCAGGGATGAACACTGAAGCTTTCTTT. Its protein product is CASSVSGMNTEAFF. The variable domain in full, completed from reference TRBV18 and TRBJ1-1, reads NAGVMQNPRHLVRRRGQEARLRCSPMKGHSHVYWYRQLPEEGLKFMVYLQKENIIDESGMPKERFSAEFPKEGPSILRIQQVVRGDSAAYFCASSVSGMNTEAFFGQGTRLTVV.

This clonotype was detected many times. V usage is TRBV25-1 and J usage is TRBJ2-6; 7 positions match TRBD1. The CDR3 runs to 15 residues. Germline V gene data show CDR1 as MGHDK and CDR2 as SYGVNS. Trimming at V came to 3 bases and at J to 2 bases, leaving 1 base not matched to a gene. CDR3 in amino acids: CASSDDRAGANVLTF. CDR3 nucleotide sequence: TGTGCCAGCAGTGATGACAGGGCTGGGGCCAACGTCCTGACTTTC.

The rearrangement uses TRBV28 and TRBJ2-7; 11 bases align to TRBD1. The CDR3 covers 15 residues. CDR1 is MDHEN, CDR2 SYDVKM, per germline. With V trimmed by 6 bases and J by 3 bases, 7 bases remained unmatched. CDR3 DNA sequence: TGTGCCAGCAGCCCCGGGACAGGGGGGAACTACGAGCAGTACTTC. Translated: CASSPGTGGNYEQYF.

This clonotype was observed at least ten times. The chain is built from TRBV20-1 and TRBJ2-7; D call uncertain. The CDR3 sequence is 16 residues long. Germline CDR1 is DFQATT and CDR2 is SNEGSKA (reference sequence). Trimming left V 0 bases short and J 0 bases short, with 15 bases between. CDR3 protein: CSARDFTRATSYEQYF. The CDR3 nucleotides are TGCAGTGCTAGAGATTTCACCCGGGCAACCTCCTACGAGCAGTACTTC.

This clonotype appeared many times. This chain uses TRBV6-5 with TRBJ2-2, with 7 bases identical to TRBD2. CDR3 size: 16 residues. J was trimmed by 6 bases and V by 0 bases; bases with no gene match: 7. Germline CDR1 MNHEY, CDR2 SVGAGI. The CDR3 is CASSYSSAGAPGELFF. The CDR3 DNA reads TGTGCCAGCAGTTACTCGAGCGCGGGAGCCCCCGGGGAGCTGTTTTTT.

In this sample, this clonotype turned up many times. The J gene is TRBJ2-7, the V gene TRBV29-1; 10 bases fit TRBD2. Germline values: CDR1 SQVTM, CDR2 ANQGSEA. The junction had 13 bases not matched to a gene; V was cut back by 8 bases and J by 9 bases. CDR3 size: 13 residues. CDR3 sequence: CSLRTSGLRWQYF. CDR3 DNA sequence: TGCAGCTTAAGGACTAGCGGACTACGGTGGCAGTACTTC.

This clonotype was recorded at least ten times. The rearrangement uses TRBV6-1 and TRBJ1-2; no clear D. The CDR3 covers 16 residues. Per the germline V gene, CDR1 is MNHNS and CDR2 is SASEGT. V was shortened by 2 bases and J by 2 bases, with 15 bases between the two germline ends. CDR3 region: CASSERWAARNYGYTF. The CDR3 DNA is TGTGCCAGCAGTGAAAGGTGGGCAGCGAGGAACTATGGCTACACCTTC.

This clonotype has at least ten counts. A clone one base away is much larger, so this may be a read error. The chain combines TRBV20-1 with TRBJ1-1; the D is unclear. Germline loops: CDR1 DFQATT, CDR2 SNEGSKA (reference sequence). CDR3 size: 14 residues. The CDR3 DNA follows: TGCGGTGCCCCCGCGACACAAATGAACACTGAAGCTTTCTTT. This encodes CGAPATQMNTEAFF.

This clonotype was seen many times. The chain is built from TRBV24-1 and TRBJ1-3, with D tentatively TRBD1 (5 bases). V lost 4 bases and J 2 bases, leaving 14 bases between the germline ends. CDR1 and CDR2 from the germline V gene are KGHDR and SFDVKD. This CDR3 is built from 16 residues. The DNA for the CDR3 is TGTGCCACCAGTGACCCTGTAAAGGGGACTGGAAACACCATATATTTT. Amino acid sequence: CATSDPVKGTGNTIYF.

The CDR3 is CASSERWDQPQHF. CDR3 coding DNA: TGTGCCAGCAGTGAAAGGTGGGATCAGCCCCAGCATTTT. The chain joins TRBV6-1 to TRBJ1-5; D remains unclear. CDR1 and CDR2 (germline): MNHNS, SASEGT. Trimming left V 2 bases short and J 5 bases short, with 7 bases between. The CDR3 is 13 amino acids.

The CDR3 spells CASSVKDFQETQYF. The CDR3 coding sequence is TGTGCCAGCAGTGTGAAGGACTTCCAAGAGACCCAGTACTTC. The chain has TRBV6-1 and TRBJ2-5, with D perhaps TRBD2 (5 bases). The CDR3 contains 14 residues. From germline, CDR1 is MNHNS and CDR2 SASEGT. Trimming left V 4 bases short and J 1 base short, with 10 bases between.